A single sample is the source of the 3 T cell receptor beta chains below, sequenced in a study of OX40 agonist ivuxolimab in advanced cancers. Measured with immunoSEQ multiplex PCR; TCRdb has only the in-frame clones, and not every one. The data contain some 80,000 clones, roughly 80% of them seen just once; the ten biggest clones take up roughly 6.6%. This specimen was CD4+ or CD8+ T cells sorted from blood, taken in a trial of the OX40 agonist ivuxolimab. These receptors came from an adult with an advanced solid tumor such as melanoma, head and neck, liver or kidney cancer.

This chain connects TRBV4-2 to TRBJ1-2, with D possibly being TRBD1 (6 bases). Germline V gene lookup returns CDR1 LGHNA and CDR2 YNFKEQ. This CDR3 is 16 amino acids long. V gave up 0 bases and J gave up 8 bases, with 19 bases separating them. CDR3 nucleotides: TGTGCCAGCAGCCAAGATCCGGCGGGGGCAAGGGTGGGCTACACCTTC. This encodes CASSQDPAGARVGYTF.

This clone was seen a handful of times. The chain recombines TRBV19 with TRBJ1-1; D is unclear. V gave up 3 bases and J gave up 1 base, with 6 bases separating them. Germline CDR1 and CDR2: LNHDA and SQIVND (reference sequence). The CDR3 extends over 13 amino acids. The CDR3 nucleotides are TGTGCCAGTAGTATTCGGGGGAACACTGAAGCTTTCTTT. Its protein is CASSIRGNTEAFF. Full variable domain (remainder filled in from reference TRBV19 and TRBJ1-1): DGGITQSPKYLFRKEGQNVTLSCEQNLNHDAMYWYRQDPGQGLRLIYYSQIVNDFQKGDIAEGYSVSREKKESFPLTVTSAQKNPTAFYLCASSIRGNTEAFFGQGTRLTVV.

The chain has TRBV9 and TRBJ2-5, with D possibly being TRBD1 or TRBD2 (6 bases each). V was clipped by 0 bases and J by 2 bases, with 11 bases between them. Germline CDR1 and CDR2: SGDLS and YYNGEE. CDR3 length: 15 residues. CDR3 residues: CASSVVGGLQETQYF. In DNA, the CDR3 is TGTGCCAGCAGCGTAGTTGGGGGGCTACAAGAGACCCAGTACTTC.